The 10 T cell receptor beta chains below come from one sample, sequenced in a study of blood T cell repertoires in COVID-19 (dated by TCRdb to the early 2020s). Library preparation employed the immunoSEQ multiplex PCR assay. Held by TCRdb, this immuneACCESS table contains in-frame sequences only and omits some clones. Under half of the omission traces to an unresolved V gene where checked; the cause of the rest is unknown. For this sample the table gives 65,000 to 90,000 clones, of which roughly 84% were detected only once. 20% to 25% of the sample comes from the top ten. What was sequenced was peripheral blood. The receptors shown here come from a woman over 75 in a cohort sampled during active or convalescent COVID-19.

CDR3 in amino acids: CASSPTGFTEAFF. CDR3 coding DNA: TGTGCCAGCTCACCAACAGGGTTCACTGAAGCTTTCTTT. V usage is TRBV18 and J usage is TRBJ1-1; TRBD1 is a possible D gene (6 bases). Germline CDR1 and CDR2: KGHSH and LQKENI. The CDR3 has 13 residues. Trimming shortened V by 2 bases and J by 4 bases, and 8 bases separated the two germline ends.

This chain uses TRBV10-3 with TRBJ1-1; D is ambiguous. The V end was cut by 3 bases, the J end by 0 bases, with 11 bases between. Germline CDR1 ENHRY, CDR2 SYGVKD. The CDR3 sequence is 15 residues long. In nucleotides, the CDR3 is TGTGCCATCAGTGACGAGCCGGGGATGAACACTGAAGCTTTCTTT. Translated, it gives CAISDEPGMNTEAFF.

The chain recombines TRBV7-6 with TRBJ1-3; 9 positions match TRBD1. The germline CDR1 and CDR2 sequences are SGHVS and FNYEAQ. CDR3 size: 17 residues. After removal of 2 bases from V and 8 bases from J, the junction contained 13 bases not matched to a gene. CDR3 residues: CASSLLGFTGGKDTIYF. The CDR3 coding sequence is TGTGCCAGCAGCTTATTGGGATTTACAGGGGGCAAGGACACCATATATTTT.

V usage is TRBV2 and J usage is TRBJ1-1; TRBD1 matches at 9 bases. J was trimmed by 6 bases and V by 9 bases; bases with no gene match: 8. CDR1 and CDR2 (germline): SNHLY, FYNNEI. This CDR3 spans 13 amino acids. The CDR3 reads CARARDRDAEAFF. Here the CDR3 DNA reads TGTGCCAGAGCCCGGGACAGGGACGCTGAAGCTTTCTTT.

V usage is TRBV6-6 and J usage is TRBJ1-2; D is possibly TRBD1 (6 bases). Germline values: CDR1 MNHNY, CDR2 SVGAGI (reference sequence). V was clipped by 6 bases and J by 2 bases, with 13 bases between them. The CDR3 loop spans 14 amino acids. This CDR3 is CASRGDTQNYGYTF. The CDR3 DNA follows: TGTGCCAGCAGGGGGGACACTCAGAACTATGGCTACACCTTC.

The chain is built from TRBV18 and TRBJ2-7; D possibly corresponds to TRBD1 (6 bases). Germline assignment: CDR1 KGHSH and CDR2 LQKENI. The CDR3 runs to 14 residues. The V end was cut by 3 bases, the J end by 4 bases, with 13 bases between. The CDR3 spells CASSPQGRPYEQYV. CDR3 sequence (DNA): TGTGCCAGCTCACCCCAGGGGCGGCCATACGAGCAGTACGTC.

V and J are TRBV6-5 and TRBJ1-2; perhaps TRBD1 as D (5 bases). V lost 0 bases and J 4 bases, leaving 15 bases between the germline ends. This CDR3 has 16 amino acids. Germline V lookup: CDR1 MNHEY, CDR2 SVGAGI. CDR3 sequence reads: CASSYSRRGGSYGYTF. For the CDR3, the DNA is TGTGCCAGCAGTTACTCGAGGCGGGGCGGGAGCTATGGCTACACCTTC.

This chain links TRBV5-6 with TRBJ2-7; TRBD2 matches at 14 bases. J was trimmed by 7 bases and V by 4 bases; bases with no gene match: 10. Germline CDR1 reads SGHDT; CDR2 reads YYEEEE. The CDR3 has 16 amino acids. The CDR3: CASSVYGGLAGEEQYF. CDR3 coding DNA: TGTGCCAGCAGCGTTTACGGGGGACTAGCGGGAGAAGAGCAGTACTTC.

Here the CDR3 reads CASRGNDRGRGYGYTF. In nucleotides, the CDR3 is TGTGCCAGCAGGGGGAATGACAGGGGGCGAGGTTATGGCTACACCTTC. V and J are TRBV2 and TRBJ1-2, with 10 nucleotides matching TRBD1. CDR1 is SNHLY, CDR2 FYNNEI, per germline. The junction had 12 bases not matched to a gene; V was cut back by 6 bases and J by 5 bases. The CDR3 contains 16 residues.

V is TRBV30 and J is TRBJ1-3; possibly TRBD1 for D (5 bases). V gave up 8 bases and J gave up 0 bases, with 14 bases separating them. This CDR3 contains 14 residues. The germline CDR1 and CDR2 sequences are GTSNPN and SVGIG (reference sequence). CDR3 loop: CATDRLGSGNTIYF. The CDR3 nucleotides are TGTGCCACAGACAGACTTGGCTCTGGAAACACCATATATTTT. The full variable domain, in which reference TRBV30 and TRBJ1-3 provide the parts outside the CDR3, is SQTIHQWPATLVQPVGSPLSLECTVEGTSNPNLYWYRQAAGRGLQLLFYSVGIGQISSEVPQNLSASRPQDRQFILSSKKLLLSDSGFYLCATDRLGSGNTIYFGEGSWLTVV.